The T cell receptor (beta chain) under discussion was sequenced for a study of PD-L1 blockade in urothelial cancer. Study context: Most patients, about 85% of the roughly 29, were males with bladder-origin cancer. Blood drawn 3 weeks (second dose) and 6 weeks after treatment start was analyzed. Per blood sample, T cells had a median of around 150,000.

The data were produced by immunoSEQ multiplex PCR, yet TCRdb's version contains in-frame clones alone and is incomplete. The data show 40,000 to 55,000 clones, more than 75% seen once. Germline CDR1 SGHTA, CDR2 FQGNSA. V shed 2 bases and J 8 bases; nucleotides not matched to a gene: 4. The CDR3 runs to 14 residues. Time point reported: peripheral blood 6 weeks after treatment start. A total of 1 to 8 samples per patient were collected pretreatment and on-treatment. The sequence was obtained from a man in his fifties or sixties with urothelial cancer. The chain combines TRBV7-2 with TRBJ2-2; 8 positions match TRBD2. The material sequenced was PBMCs, taken around atezolizumab (anti-PD-L1) treatment. DNA of the CDR3: TGTGCCAGCAGCTTAACTGCGGGAGGAGGGGAGCTGTTTTTT. This sequence encodes CASSLTAGGGELFF.